Here is one TCR beta chain with its context. Its specificity is not known. Sorted-subset replicate PCR reactions contained around 220 ng DNA, corresponding to approximately 30,000 T cell genomes. The authors' processing: Filtering differed because ImmunoSEQ produced junction-only sequences that carried no quality scores. Sequenced by immunoSEQ multiplex PCR; TCRdb stores in-frame clones only, minus some. The DNA was the basis for D and trimming; V, J and clone size are from that table. The data show over 2 million clones, about 95% seen once. This record belongs to a study of shared clonotypes between healthy human individuals. In the naive CD8 group, cells lacked CD45RO and were positively selected for CCR7, so terminally differentiated effector memory CD45RA+ cells were left out. Donors comprised healthy HIV-negative adults lacking recent acute infections or vaccinations. The study, taken as a whole, reports: The low donor count limited represented genetic and exposure-history diversity.

The CDR3 is made up of 10 amino acids. V dropped 6 bases and J dropped 13 bases, with 13 bases sitting between them. CDR1 and CDR2 (germline): DFQATT, SNEGSKA (reference sequence). The sample was naive CD8+ T cells sorted from blood. The receptor was isolated from a man aged 18 to 29 in good health. V and J are TRBV20-1 and TRBJ2-1; D not resolved. CDR3 sequence: CSASSPVQFF. CDR3 nucleotides: TGCAGTGCCTCCAGCCCCGTCCAGTTCTTC.